The 17 T cell receptor beta chains below all came from one sample that was sequenced in a study of T cells in Graves' hyperthyroidism and ophthalmopathy. Template material for amplifying TCR beta CDR3 regions consisted of RNA transcripts. An initial round of RT-PCR targeting the TCR CDR3 relied on the HTBI primer set. MiXCR was run by TCRdb on the multiplex PCR reads, yielding one entry per CDR3 protein. The data hold under 350,000 distinct CDR3 sequences, with around 15% observed a single time. Sequenced sample: blood. These TCRs come from a woman aged 55 to 70 with Graves' ophthalmopathy.

This clonotype was counted ten times or more. The chain couples TRBV7-2 to TRBJ1-1; D not certain. V was shortened by 2 bases and J by 3 bases, with 10 bases between the two germline ends. The CDR3 runs to 14 residues. Looked up from germline, CDR1 is SGHTA and CDR2 is FQGNSA. Here the CDR3 reads CASSLLGIDTEAFF. The CDR3 bases are TGTGCCAGCAGCTTACTTGGAATAGACACTGAAGCTTTCTTT.

This clonotype showed up just once. The chain is built from TRBV4-1 and TRBJ2-7; TRBD2 matches at 8 bases. The junction had 14 bases not matched to a gene; V was cut back by 5 bases and J by 2 bases. Germline values: CDR1 MGHRA, CDR2 YSYEKL. The CDR3 extends over 17 amino acids. The CDR3 sequence is CASSKRYFREGAYEQYF. In DNA form, the CDR3 reads TGCGCCAGCAGCAAAAGATATTTCCGGGAGGGGGCCTACGAGCAGTACTTC.

This clonotype was recorded at least ten times. This chain joins TRBV6-5 and TRBJ1-2; no clear D gene. CDR1 is MNHEY and CDR2 is SVGAGI in the germline V gene. This CDR3 has 15 residues. The germline V and J ends were trimmed by 0 bases and 8 bases, with 16 bases remaining between them. CDR3 sequence (DNA): TGTGCCAGCAGTTACTCGTGGTTAGGCGGTCGGGGCTACACCTTC. Translated: CASSYSWLGGRGYTF.

This clonotype occurred a few times. Sequence at one end of the junction differs from germline and may be a read error. The chain is built from TRBV5-6 and TRBJ2-5; TRBD2 matches at 7 bases. CDR1 SGHDT and CDR2 YYEEEE come from the germline V gene. The CDR3 runs 12 residues. CDR3 protein: CASSKLDGGTNF. CDR3 bases: TGTGCCAGCAGCAAACTGGACGGTGGGACTAACTTC. The complete variable domain, with remaining parts taken from reference TRBV5-6 and TRBJ2-5, reads DAGVTQSPTHLIKTRGQQVTLRCSPKSGHDTVSWYQQALGQGPQFIFQYYEEEERQRGNFPDRFSGHQFPNYSSELNVNALLLGDSALYLCASSKLDGGTNFGPGTRLLVL.

This clonotype was detected ten times or more. The chain uses TRBV28 and TRBJ2-5; D may match TRBD1 or TRBD2 (5 bases each). With 9 bases removed from V and 5 bases from J, the gap between germline ends came to 16 bases. The CDR3 extends over 13 amino acids. CDR1 and CDR2 (germline): MDHEN, SYDVKM. In DNA form, the CDR3 reads TGTGCCAGTGGGAAGGGGACGGTGGAGACCCAGTACTTC. This encodes CASGKGTVETQYF. Full variable domain (remainder filled in from reference TRBV28 and TRBJ2-5): DVKVTQSSRYLVKRTGEKVFLECVQDMDHENMFWYRQDPGLGLRLIYFSYDVKMKEKGDIPEGYSVSREKKERFSLILESASTNQTSMYLCASGKGTVETQYFGPGTRLLVL.

The chain employs TRBV6-1 and TRBJ2-3; 12 bases match TRBD2. V lost 5 bases and J lost 7; bases outside the gene matches: 7. The CDR3 extends over 15 amino acids. CDR1 is MNHNS and CDR2 is SASEGT in the germline V gene. The CDR3 spells CASSPRGLAGYTQYF. The CDR3 nucleotides are TGTGCCAGCAGTCCCCGGGGACTAGCGGGCTATACGCAGTATTTT.

The V call is TRBV19, the J call TRBJ2-2, with 8 bases aligning to TRBD2. Trimming took 10 bases from V and 0 from J; bases not matched to a gene: 7. The CDR3 runs to 15 residues. Germline-derived CDR1 and CDR2 are LNHDA and SQIVND (reference sequence). DNA of the CDR3: TGTGCCACCGGGAAGCGGGAGACGAACACCGGGGAGCTGTTTTTT. Its protein is CATGKRETNTGELFF.

Written as DNA, the CDR3 is TGTGCCAGCAGCTTGTGGGACAGTAACTATGGCTACACCTTC. It encodes CASSLWDSNYGYTF. The chain combines TRBV7-2 with TRBJ1-2; 7 nucleotides line up with TRBD1. V lost 3 bases and J lost 1; bases outside the gene matches: 2. Germline loops: CDR1 SGHTA, CDR2 FQGNSA. This CDR3 has 14 residues. Full variable domain (missing parts from reference TRBV7-2 and TRBJ1-2): GAGVSQSPSNKVTEKGKDVELRCDPISGHTALYWYRQSLGQGLEFLIYFQGNSAPDKSGLPSDRFSAERTGGSVSTLTIQRTQQEDSAVYLCASSLWDSNYGYTFGSGTRLTVV.

The chain combines TRBV6-1 with TRBJ1-1, with 7 bases that match TRBD1. J gave up 5 bases and V 5 bases, and 8 bases lay outside the gene matches. Germline CDR1 reads MNHNS; CDR2 reads SASEGT. The CDR3 runs to 14 residues. CDR3 DNA sequence: TGTGCCAGCAGTACGTCAGGGGGAGGAACTGAAGCTTTCTTT. Translated: CASSTSGGGTEAFF.

This clonotype was counted ten times or more. At one end the junction does not follow the germline gene, possibly because of a read error. V gene TRBV7-7 combines with J gene TRBJ2-2, with a weak D call TRBD1 (6 bases). The length of the CDR3 is 16 residues. Germline V CDR1 and CDR2: SSHAT, FNYEAQ (reference sequence). The CDR3 DNA reads TGTGCTAGCAGCCTCCAAACAGGGAGCGCGACCGGGGAGCTGTTTTTT. Translated: CASSLQTGSATGELFF.

The chain joins TRBV4-3 to TRBJ2-5, with 12 bases lining up with TRBD2. The CDR3 is 16 residues long. Losses at the gene ends were 5 bases for V and 4 bases for J; bases not matched to a gene: 8. Germline V gives CDR1 LGHNA, CDR2 YSLEER. CDR3 sequence reads: CASSSPTSGSRETQYF. CDR3 nucleotides: TGCGCCAGCAGCTCTCCGACTAGCGGGAGTAGAGAGACCCAGTACTTC.

This clonotype was picked up many times. This CDR3 reads CASRGPGQTSEGNQPQHF. The CDR3 DNA reads TGTGCCAGCCGGGGGCCGGGACAAACCTCGGAGGGCAATCAGCCCCAGCATTTT. V gene TRBV12-3 or TRBV12-4 combines with J gene TRBJ1-5, with D perhaps TRBD1 (6 bases). Trimming left V 8 bases short and J 2 bases short, with 25 bases between. CDR3 length: 18 residues.

Comments on this clonotype: At one end, the junction sequence differs from germline, possibly due to a read error. This chain joins TRBV20-1 and TRBJ1-3; D gene uncertain. The CDR3 is 11 amino acids. CDR1 and CDR2 (germline): DFQATT, SNEGSKA (reference sequence). Written as DNA, the CDR3 is TGCAGTCGGGTAGCAGGAAACAACATATATTTT. This encodes CSRVAGNNIYF.

The chain combines TRBV20-1 with TRBJ2-3; TRBD2 aligns across 7 bases. Germline CDR1 and CDR2: DFQATT and SNEGSKA (reference sequence). V shed 5 bases and J 8 bases; nucleotides not matched to a gene: 16. The CDR3 loop spans 15 amino acids. The DNA of the CDR3 is TGCAGTGCTCCCTCCTCGACTAGCCGAGATGGTACGCAGTATTTT. Residues: CSAPSSTSRDGTQYF.

This clonotype came up many times. The V and J genes are TRBV7-2 and TRBJ2-7; D remains ambiguous. There are 13 residues in the CDR3. CDR1 is SGHTA and CDR2 is FQGNSA in the germline V gene. Between the trimmed V and J ends, which lost 3 bases and 3 bases, there was a span of 9 bases. CDR3 loop: CASSLSMVYEQYF. The CDR3 nucleotides read TGTGCCAGCAGCTTGTCGATGGTCTACGAGCAGTACTTC.

This clonotype has more than one count but fewer than ten. The chain carries TRBV9 and TRBJ2-1, with D possibly matching TRBD1 (5 bases). CDR1 is SGDLS and CDR2 is YYNGEE in the germline V gene. Trimming took off 2 bases at V and 5 bases at J, with 11 bases between the two ends. CDR3 length: 14 amino acids. The chain's CDR3 is CASSVGQGNNEQFF. CDR3 in DNA: TGTGCCAGCAGCGTCGGGCAGGGTAACAATGAGCAGTTCTTC.

This clonotype has a count of ten or more. In DNA form, the CDR3 reads TGCAGTGCTACCCCTCTCATGGGGGCCAACACTGAAGCTTTCTTT. The encoded protein is CSATPLMGANTEAFF. The J gene is TRBJ1-1, the V gene TRBV20-1; possibly TRBD1 for D (6 bases). This CDR3 has 15 residues. In germline, CDR1 is DFQATT, CDR2 SNEGSKA (reference sequence). The V end lost 4 bases, the J end lost 2 bases, and 17 bases lay between the germline ends.